This TCR beta chain was identified during a study of cytomegalovirus exposure and HLA in healthy donors. Study background: Of all 398 donors who were genotyped, 75% to 90% belonged to the Caucasian-associated ancestry cluster. Points from the study as a whole: Specific recognition of CMV antigens was confirmed in vitro for three chains (all CMV-associated). Some segments of the V type, notably TRBV6-2 and TRBV6-3, were excluded as indistinguishable. When the data were analyzed later, several of the most significant clusters appeared to be linked to common viral pathogens.

Trimming removed 6 bases at V and 2 bases at J, with 11 bases between. The CDR3 is 13 residues long. From germline, CDR1 is SNHLY and CDR2 FYNNEI. A note on this clone: Antigen: not known.

PCR involved 60 Vbeta and 13 Jbeta primers. The method was immunoSEQ multiplex PCR; TCRdb's version includes in-frame clones alone and lacks a portion of them. The profile shows roughly 130,000 clones, approximately 57% of them singletons. The rearrangement uses TRBV2 and TRBJ2-7; a weak D match, TRBD2 (6 bases). The TCR comes from a male donor in good health and CMV-seronegative. The specimen sequenced was PBMCs. The CDR3 spells CASRRDIPYEQYF. In nucleotides, the CDR3 is TGTGCCAGCAGGCGGGATATTCCCTACGAGCAGTACTTC.